Below are 31 T cell receptor beta chains sequenced from a single sample in a study of CD8 T cells in Susac syndrome. Reverse transcription of roughly 0.5 to 1 ug RNA was carried out with random hexamers. One entry per CDR3 protein results from TCRdb running MiXCR on the immunoSEQ multiplex PCR reads. This table has under 150,000 distinct CDR3 sequences, approximately 93% appearing once. The material sequenced was CD8+ T cells from PBMCs. Every receptor here comes from a human donor in good health.

The chain is built from TRBV24-1 and TRBJ2-6; D call uncertain. From germline, CDR1 is KGHDR and CDR2 SFDVKD. The CDR3 has 14 residues. V was shortened by 9 bases and J by 5 bases, with 13 bases between the two germline ends. The CDR3 is CATSSRSRANVLTF. DNA for the CDR3: TGTGCCACCTCTAGTCGGTCTAGGGCCAACGTCCTGACTTTC.

CDR3 sequence reads: CASSEGTGLDTQYF. CDR3 DNA: TGTGCCAGCAGTGAAGGGACAGGGTTAGATACGCAGTATTTT. The rearrangement uses TRBV2 and TRBJ2-3; TRBD1 agrees at 8 bases. J lost 5 bases, V lost 1 base, and 2 bases had no gene match. Germline CDR1 reads SNHLY; CDR2 reads FYNNEI. The CDR3 extends over 14 amino acids.

This chain uses TRBV29-1 with TRBJ2-7; 7 bases fit TRBD2. Germline CDR1 and CDR2: SQVTM and ANQGSEA. The length of the CDR3 is 13 residues. Trimming at V came to 7 bases and at J to 0 bases, leaving 6 bases not matched to a gene. CDR3 DNA: TGCAGCGCCCTAAAGCGGGACTCCTACGAGCAGTACTTC. This gives the protein CSALKRDSYEQYF.

The chain carries TRBV27 and TRBJ2-3; D gene ambiguous. The germline V and J ends were trimmed by 2 bases and 1 base, with 10 bases remaining between them. Germline lookup yields CDR1 MNHEY and CDR2 SMNVEV (reference sequence). The CDR3 length is 15 residues. CDR3 coding DNA: TGTGCCAGCAGTTTAGGGGTCTCGGGCACAGATACGCAGTATTTT. Protein product: CASSLGVSGTDTQYF.

The V call is TRBV7-8, the J call TRBJ1-2; no definite D call. Trimming took 7 bases from V and 8 from J, leaving 14 bases between them. Germline V gene sequence: CDR1 SGHVS, CDR2 FQNEAQ. This CDR3 comprises 12 residues. This CDR3 is CASTQKEGGYTF. The CDR3 nucleotides read TGTGCCAGCACCCAAAAGGAGGGAGGCTACACCTTC.

This clonotype was seen just once. The chain combines TRBV29-1 with TRBJ2-5; D is possibly TRBD2 (6 bases). Trimming removed 3 bases from V and 2 bases from J, with 10 bases in between. The CDR3 contains 13 residues. Germline CDR1 SQVTM, CDR2 ANQGSEA. Written as DNA, the CDR3 is TGCAGCGTTGATGCGCGGGGTCAAGAGACCCAGTACTTC. Amino acid sequence: CSVDARGQETQYF.

V is TRBV20-1 and J is TRBJ2-5, with D perhaps matching TRBD2 (5 bases). Trimming stripped 4 bases from V and 1 base from J, with 10 bases between. The germline CDR1 and CDR2 sequences are DFQATT and SNEGSKA (reference sequence). This CDR3 has 13 amino acids. The CDR3 nucleotides are TGCAGTGCTACTGACGAGGGCCAAGAGACCCAGTACTTC. Translating it yields CSATDEGQETQYF.

The J gene is TRBJ2-2, the V gene TRBV29-1; tentative D call: TRBD1 (6 bases). CDR1 is SQVTM and CDR2 is ANQGSEA in the germline V gene. The CDR3 contains 15 residues. V lost 4 bases, J lost 3 bases, and 15 bases lay in between. The CDR3 coding sequence is TGCAGCGTTGGGGGGCCCGAGCTATACACCGGGGAGCTGTTTTTT. Translating it yields CSVGGPELYTGELFF.

DNA of the CDR3: TGTGCCAGCAGTGATTTAGGCGGCGACACTGAAGCTTTCTTT. This translates into CASSDLGGDTEAFF. V and J are TRBV2 and TRBJ1-1; no firm D call. Germline CDR1 SNHLY, CDR2 FYNNEI. Trimming pared 3 bases from V and 3 bases from J, leaving 11 bases between. The CDR3 sequence is 14 residues long.

Here the CDR3 reads CASSDSGGSSTDTQYF. The CDR3 DNA sequence: TGTGCCAGCAGTGACTCTGGCGGGAGTAGCACAGATACGCAGTATTTT. V gene TRBV6-4 combines with J gene TRBJ2-3; 7 positions match TRBD2. V was pared by 0 bases and J by 0 bases, with 3 bases of the junction left unmatched. The CDR3 is 16 amino acids. CDR1 MRHNA and CDR2 SNTAGT come from the germline V gene.

This chain links TRBV7-9 with TRBJ2-1; D unresolved. V was cut by 4 bases and J by 7 bases, with 5 bases left in between. This CDR3 contains 11 residues. The V gene's germline CDR1 is SEHNR and CDR2 FQNEAQ (reference sequence). In DNA form, the CDR3 reads TGTGCCAGCAGCTCTCCTAATGAGCAGTTCTTC. This codes for CASSSPNEQFF.

The rearrangement joins TRBV28 to TRBJ1-1; 7 nucleotides align to TRBD1. Per germline, CDR1 MDHEN and CDR2 SYDVKM. The ends lost 7 bases at V and 4 bases at J; junction bases unmatched: 9. CDR3 length equals 14 residues. The CDR3 region is CASTTRGHGTEAFF. The CDR3 DNA is TGTGCCAGCACCACGAGGGGGCACGGCACTGAAGCTTTCTTT.

The V gene is TRBV4-3, the J gene TRBJ2-7, with D unresolved. The CDR3 has 14 amino acids. The V end was cut by 2 bases, the J end by 4 bases, with 12 bases between. Germline loops: CDR1 LGHNA, CDR2 YSLEER. The CDR3 protein is CASSQRDGVYEQYF. The CDR3 bases are TGCGCCAGCAGCCAACGCGATGGGGTATACGAGCAGTACTTC.

J is TRBJ2-3 and V is TRBV30; D might be TRBD1 (6 bases). The V end was cut by 1 base, the J end by 0 bases, with 8 bases between. The CDR3 length is 14 residues. Germline CDR1 GTSNPN, CDR2 SVGIG (reference sequence). CDR3 nucleotides: TGTGCCTGGAGTGCAGGGGCCAGCACAGATACGCAGTATTTT. The encoded protein is CAWSAGASTDTQYF.

The count of this clonotype is one. The V gene is TRBV9, the J gene TRBJ2-3; 9 bases fit TRBD2. The CDR3 runs to 15 residues. Per germline, CDR1 SGDLS and CDR2 YYNGEE. V lost 4 bases to trimming and J lost 4 bases; unmatched junction nucleotides: 7. CDR3 in amino acids: CASSPRLAAPDTQYF. In DNA, the CDR3 is TGTGCCAGCAGCCCCCGACTAGCGGCTCCAGATACGCAGTATTTT.

The chain has TRBV15 and TRBJ2-5; D possibly corresponds to TRBD1 (6 bases). Germline CDR1 reads LNHNV; CDR2 reads YYDKDF (reference sequence). Deletions cut 7 bases from V and 7 bases from J, with 16 bases between. The CDR3 has 13 amino acids. CDR3 nucleotide sequence: TGTGCCACCAATGGGGGCCGATCAGGGACCCAGTACTTC. Protein sequence: CATNGGRSGTQYF.

The V gene is TRBV7-9, the J gene TRBJ2-5; D is perhaps TRBD2 (6 bases). Per germline, CDR1 SEHNR and CDR2 FQNEAQ (reference sequence). The CDR3 contains 13 residues. The V end was cut by 5 bases, the J end by 2 bases, with 9 bases between. CDR3 in amino acids: CASSRRDQETQYF. The CDR3, as DNA: TGTGCCAGCAGCAGGCGGGATCAAGAGACCCAGTACTTC.

The gene calls are TRBV27 and TRBJ1-5; D gene ambiguous. The CDR3 is made up of 14 amino acids. Germline loops: CDR1 MNHEY, CDR2 SMNVEV (reference sequence). V was pared by 3 bases and J by 3 bases, with 9 bases between. As DNA, the CDR3 is TGTGCCAGCAGTTTCGTGGGCCCCAATCAGCCCCAGCATTTT. As protein: CASSFVGPNQPQHF.

The CDR3 is CSARTGLDYGYTF. The CDR3 nucleotides read TGCAGTGCCCGGACAGGGCTTGACTATGGCTACACCTTC. This chain joins TRBV20-1 and TRBJ1-2; 8 nucleotides line up with TRBD1. This CDR3 is built from 13 residues. The V gene's germline CDR1 is DFQATT and CDR2 SNEGSKA (reference sequence). V gave up 6 bases and J gave up 3 bases; unmatched junction bases: 6.

The chain employs TRBV27 and TRBJ2-5; no clear D gene. Trimming pared 9 bases from V and 2 bases from J, leaving 4 bases between. There are 10 residues in the CDR3. CDR1 and CDR2 from the germline V gene are MNHEY and SMNVEV (reference sequence). The CDR3 here is CARGQETQYF. The CDR3 nucleotides read TGTGCCAGGGGACAAGAGACCCAGTACTTC.

The chain links TRBV29-1 to TRBJ2-7; 8 bases are shared with TRBD1. The CDR3 runs 12 residues. The junction had 8 bases not matched to a gene; V was cut back by 8 bases and J by 5 bases. Germline loops: CDR1 SQVTM, CDR2 ANQGSEA. CDR3 bases: TGCAGCATAGAGACAGGGGTTAACGAGCAGTACTTC. This gives the protein CSIETGVNEQYF.

The chain couples TRBV29-1 to TRBJ2-2, with TRBD1 matching over 11 bases. Trimming removed 4 bases from V and 3 bases from J; junction bases left unmatched: 7. The CDR3 consists of 16 residues. CDR1 and CDR2 (germline): SQVTM, ANQGSEA. The chain's CDR3 is CSVAEGTGGYTGELFF. In nucleotides, the CDR3 is TGCAGCGTTGCCGAGGGGACAGGGGGGTACACCGGGGAGCTGTTTTTT.

The CDR3 DNA reads TGCGCCAGCAGCCACGACGGGAGGCTACAGTTCTTC. Its translation: CASSHDGRLQFF. The chain couples TRBV4-3 to TRBJ2-1, with TRBD2 matching 7 bases. The CDR3 has 12 residues. Germline V gene sequence: CDR1 LGHNA, CDR2 YSLEER. J gave up 13 bases and V 3 bases, and 6 bases lay outside the gene matches.

V and J are TRBV29-1 and TRBJ1-1; D may be TRBD1 (5 bases). This CDR3 has 13 amino acids. With 3 bases removed from V and 3 bases from J, the gap between germline ends came to 11 bases. CDR1 and CDR2 from the germline V gene are SQVTM and ANQGSEA. In DNA form, the CDR3 reads TGCAGCGTTGATGTTGGGGGTTACACTGAAGCTTTCTTT. It encodes CSVDVGGYTEAFF.

The chain is built from TRBV7-9 and TRBJ2-1, with 10 bases identical to TRBD1. The germline gives CDR1 SEHNR, CDR2 FQNEAQ (reference sequence). The ends lost 4 bases at V and 5 bases at J; junction bases unmatched: 5. The CDR3 is 15 residues long. CDR3 amino acids: CASSSGQGVDNEQFF. The CDR3 DNA reads TGTGCCAGCAGCTCAGGACAGGGGGTAGACAATGAGCAGTTCTTC. Looking up the rest from reference TRBV7-9 and TRBJ2-1 gives the full variable domain: DTGVSQNPRHKITKRGQNVTFRCDPISEHNRLYWYRQTLGQGPEFLTYFQNEAQLEKSRLLSDRFSAERPKGSFSTLEIQRTEQGDSAMYLCASSSGQGVDNEQFFGPGTRLTVL.

The V gene is TRBV7-2, the J gene TRBJ2-3; TRBD1 aligns across 8 bases. The CDR3 extends over 15 amino acids. From germline, CDR1 is SGHTA and CDR2 FQGNSA. Trimming at V came to 4 bases and at J to 6 bases, leaving 9 bases not matched to a gene. CDR3 protein: CASSSTGQGFDTQYF. The CDR3 DNA is TGTGCCAGCAGCTCGACCGGACAGGGCTTCGATACGCAGTATTTT.

The rearrangement links TRBV28 to TRBJ2-1; 8 bases match TRBD2. Germline V gives CDR1 MDHEN, CDR2 SYDVKM. V lost 5 bases, J lost 11 bases, and 17 bases stayed unmatched. The CDR3 length is 16 residues. The CDR3 nucleotides are TGTGCCAGCAGTCCCCTCTGGGATGATAGCGGGAAAAAGCAGTTCTTC. This translates into CASSPLWDDSGKKQFF.

The rearrangement joins TRBV5-1 to TRBJ2-7; maybe TRBD1 (5 bases). The germline V gene has CDR1 SGHRS and CDR2 YFSETQ. CDR3 length: 13 residues. V gave up 5 bases and J gave up 0 bases, with 9 bases separating them. The CDR3 is CASRYDSSYEQYF. The CDR3 bases are TGCGCCAGCAGATATGACAGCTCCTACGAGCAGTACTTC.

This clonotype was recorded once. This chain links TRBV27 with TRBJ1-5; D uncertain. The length of the CDR3 is 15 residues. The V gene lost 3 bases and the J gene lost 2 bases, with 11 bases spanning the gap. The germline V gene has CDR1 MNHEY and CDR2 SMNVEV (reference sequence). The CDR3 here is CASSFLGIGNQPQHF. CDR3 bases: TGTGCCAGCAGTTTTTTGGGAATTGGCAATCAGCCCCAGCATTTT.

V and J are TRBV27 and TRBJ2-3; D remains ambiguous. Per the germline V gene, CDR1 is MNHEY and CDR2 is SMNVEV (reference sequence). V was shortened by 3 bases and J by 1 base, with 8 bases between the two germline ends. The CDR3 covers 14 residues. The CDR3 spells CASSFDIGTDTQYF. CDR3 bases: TGTGCCAGCAGTTTCGACATAGGCACAGATACGCAGTATTTT.

This clonotype was detected once. The V call is TRBV20-1, the J call TRBJ1-5; perhaps TRBD1 as D (5 bases). The CDR3 runs 14 residues. V lost 1 base, J lost 6 bases, and 13 bases lay in between. The germline V gene has CDR1 DFQATT and CDR2 SNEGSKA (reference sequence). CDR3 in amino acids: CSARGGSGAQPQHF. In DNA form, the CDR3 reads TGCAGTGCTAGAGGGGGGAGTGGGGCTCAGCCCCAGCATTTT.